The 11 T cell receptor beta chains presented below share a single source sample, sequenced in a study of shared clonotypes between healthy human individuals. Only in-frame clones appear in the TCRdb table, and some are missing; sequencing was by immunoSEQ multiplex PCR. The sample yields approximately 1,000,000 clones, approximately 80% seen once. The material sequenced was memory CD4+ T cells from PBMCs. Subset reported: CD45RA-negative fraction. The receptor source for this set is a young man in good health. Some clones in this sample may be carry-over from other donors' samples.

The chain employs TRBV6-6 and TRBJ2-1, with D perhaps being TRBD1 or TRBD2 (5 bases each). From germline, CDR1 is MNHNY and CDR2 SVGAGI (reference sequence). The CDR3 is 13 amino acids. Trimming took off 7 bases at V and 6 bases at J, with 13 bases between the two ends. In nucleotides, the CDR3 is TGTGCCAGCACACCCGCTGGGGGCAATGAGCAGTTCTTC. As protein: CASTPAGGNEQFF.

The rearrangement uses TRBV11-3 and TRBJ2-3; TRBD2 aligns across 9 bases. Germline CDR1 is SGHNT and CDR2 is YENEEA. Trimming took 5 bases from V and 5 from J; bases not matched to a gene: 11. This CDR3 is built from 16 residues. CDR3 loop: CASSPTTAGGRDTQYF. The CDR3 nucleotides are TGTGCCAGCAGCCCCACTACAGCGGGAGGCCGAGATACGCAGTATTTT.

The genes are TRBV27 and TRBJ1-1, with TRBD1 as a possible D gene (6 bases). The germline gives CDR1 MNHEY, CDR2 SMNVEV (reference sequence). V gave up 0 bases and J gave up 4 bases, with 12 bases separating them. This CDR3 has 15 amino acids. CDR3 amino acids: CASSLSWGARTEAFF. The CDR3 coding sequence is TGTGCCAGCAGTTTATCGTGGGGGGCGCGCACTGAAGCTTTCTTT.

The chain joins TRBV5-1 to TRBJ1-1; D uncertain. Germline CDR1 SGHRS, CDR2 YFSETQ. This CDR3 is built from 13 residues. Trimming pared 3 bases from V and 0 bases from J, leaving 6 bases between. CDR3 nucleotides: TGCGCCAGCAGCTCCAACCTGAACACTGAAGCTTTCTTT. Protein sequence: CASSSNLNTEAFF.

The CDR3 nucleotides are TGTGCCAGCACCCTATCGACAGGGCCGAACACTGAAGCTTTCTTT. This sequence encodes CASTLSTGPNTEAFF. The gene calls are TRBV11-1 and TRBJ1-1, with 7 bases fitting TRBD1. CDR1 is SGHAT, CDR2 FQDESV, per germline (reference sequence). This CDR3 has 15 amino acids. Trimming cost V 7 bases and J 1 base; bases outside gene matches: 9. The full variable domain, completed using reference TRBV11-1 and TRBJ1-1, is EAEVAQSPRYKITEKSQAVAFWCDPISGHATLYWYRQILGQGPELLVQFQDESVVDDSQLPKDRFSAERLKGVDSTLKIQPAELGDSAMYLCASTLSTGPNTEAFFGQGTRLTVV.

This chain connects TRBV5-1 to TRBJ1-1; D unresolved. This CDR3 spans 17 amino acids. CDR1 is SGHRS, CDR2 YFSETQ, per germline. V shed 0 bases and J shed 6 bases, with 21 bases lying between them. In nucleotides, the CDR3 is TGCGCCAGCAGCTTGGCGTCTGAGTCACCCACCACCGCTGAAGCTTTCTTT. It specifies CASSLASESPTTAEAFF. The full variable domain, in which reference TRBV5-1 and TRBJ1-1 provide the parts outside the CDR3, is KAGVTQTPRYLIKTRGQQVTLSCSPISGHRSVSWYQQTPGQGLQFLFEYFSETQRNKGNFPGRFSGRQFSNSRSEMNVSTLELGDSALYLCASSLASESPTTAEAFFGQGTRLTVV.

This chain uses TRBV9 with TRBJ2-5; the D gene is possibly TRBD1 (6 bases). Trimming took 0 bases from V and 4 from J, leaving 13 bases between them. CDR1 and CDR2 (germline): SGDLS, YYNGEE. The CDR3 is 15 residues long. DNA for the CDR3: TGTGCCAGCAGCGTAGAAGGGGGTCTAGGAGAGACCCAGTACTTC. As protein: CASSVEGGLGETQYF.

This chain connects TRBV11-3 to TRBJ2-1; 10 bases align to TRBD1. The V gene's germline CDR1 is SGHNT and CDR2 YENEEA. With V trimmed by 5 bases and J by 8 bases, 9 bases remained unmatched. The CDR3 sequence is 15 residues long. CDR3 DNA: TGTGCCAGCAGCCCCGGGACAGGGGATAGGTATGAGCAGTTCTTC. This codes for CASSPGTGDRYEQFF. Complete variable domain (other parts from reference TRBV11-3 and TRBJ2-1): EAGVVQSPRYKIIEKKQPVAFWCNPISGHNTLYWYLQNLGQGPELLIRYENEEAVDDSQLPKDRFSAERLKGVDSTLKIQPAELGDSAVYLCASSPGTGDRYEQFFGPGTRLTVL.

The chain carries TRBV28 and TRBJ2-3; D ambiguous. CDR1 is MDHEN and CDR2 is SYDVKM in the germline V gene. The CDR3 loop spans 12 amino acids. Between the trimmed V and J ends, which lost 7 bases and 2 bases, there was a span of 7 bases. The CDR3 bases are TGTGCCAGCACCACTAACACAGATACGCAGTATTTT. It encodes CASTTNTDTQYF. The full variable domain, with the rest looked up from reference TRBV28 and TRBJ2-3, is DVKVTQSSRYLVKRTGEKVFLECVQDMDHENMFWYRQDPGLGLRLIYFSYDVKMKEKGDIPEGYSVSREKKERFSLILESASTNQTSMYLCASTTNTDTQYFGPGTRLTVL.

This clone came up a few times. Other nucleotide sequences from this sample produce the same CDR3. This chain joins TRBV7-9 and TRBJ2-2; D gene unclear. V gave up 1 base and J gave up 2 bases, with 5 bases separating them. The CDR3 covers 14 residues. CDR1 and CDR2 from the germline V gene are SEHNR and FQNEAQ (reference sequence). The CDR3 DNA follows: TGTGCCAGCAGCTTAGTTTTAAACACCGGGGAGCTGTTTTTT. Protein sequence: CASSLVLNTGELFF.

The genes are TRBV5-1 and TRBJ2-7, with D possibly TRBD2 on 6 matching bases. CDR3 length: 13 residues. Germline V gene sequence: CDR1 SGHRS, CDR2 YFSETQ. The V and J ends lost 4 bases and 6 bases respectively, with 14 bases between them. In nucleotides, the CDR3 is TGCGCCAGCAGCCTCATAGTGCGGGGCGAGCAGTACTTC. Its protein product is CASSLIVRGEQYF. Complete variable domain (other parts from reference TRBV5-1 and TRBJ2-7): KAGVTQTPRYLIKTRGQQVTLSCSPISGHRSVSWYQQTPGQGLQFLFEYFSETQRNKGNFPGRFSGRQFSNSRSEMNVSTLELGDSALYLCASSLIVRGEQYFGPGTRLTVT.